This TCR beta chain was obtained from a study of shared clonotypes between healthy human individuals. It was across several immunoSEQ plates that each subset's genomic DNA was evenly split. TCRdb's table, derived via immunoSEQ multiplex PCR, lists solely in-frame clones and lacks some. The sample includes approximately 2.3 million clones, 85% to 95% of them seen just once. Notes on the study in general: Unshared clonotypes carried lower generation probabilities than those common to all four donors. The donor pool, a small one, limited the genetic and exposure-history diversity represented.

The germline gives CDR1 SGHRS, CDR2 YFSETQ. Trimming pared 0 bases from V and 2 bases from J, leaving 8 bases between. The CDR3 totals 14 residues. As to this clone: As yet, its antigen is unknown. This sample also contains other DNA sequences that code for the same CDR3.

V gene TRBV5-1 combines with J gene TRBJ1-2, with D perhaps matching TRBD1 (5 bases). The receptor was derived from a man in his late teens or twenties in good health. Some clones in this sample may be carry-over from other donors' samples. Sequenced sample: naive CD4+ T cells from PBMCs. As for subset: CD45RA+ positively selected. Written as DNA, the CDR3 is TGCGCCAGCAGCTTGGGACAGCAAAACTATGGCTACACCTTC. This encodes CASSLGQQNYGYTF.